Listed below are T cell receptor beta chains from one sample, sequenced in a study of cytomegalovirus exposure and HLA in healthy donors. The data were produced by immunoSEQ multiplex PCR, yet TCRdb's version contains in-frame clones alone and is incomplete. The data show approximately 190,000 clones, around 84% seen once. The sequencing input was PBMCs. The origin of the receptors is a woman aged 45-59 years in good health and CMV-seropositive. CDR3s include the opening cysteine and the closing phenylalanine or tryptophan. D genes are given only for firm matches. Some rows have no size entry. The others give once, few or many, or a class for an expanded clone.

V,D,size,length,J,CDR3,DNA
TRBV10-3,NA,NA,13,TRBJ2-3,CAIIGEGTDTQYF,TGTGCCATCATCGGGGAAGGGACAGATACGCAGTATTTT
TRBV9,TRBD2,once,13,TRBJ2-4,CASAGGLSDIQYF,TGTGCCAGCGCGGGGGGACTTAGCGACATTCAGTACTTC
TRBV28,TRBD1,NA,13,TRBJ1-2,CASSYGQGYGYTF,TGTGCCAGCAGTTACGGACAGGGCTATGGCTACACCTTC
TRBV14,NA,NA,11,TRBJ2-7,CASSHNYEQYF,TGTGCCAGCAGCCACAACTACGAGCAGTACTTC
TRBV6-1,TRBD1,NA,13,TRBJ1-6,CASRTGGGSPLHF,TGTGCCAGTAGGACAGGGGGCGGTTCACCCCTCCACTTT
TRBV10-3,NA,NA,11,TRBJ1-3,CASSDEGRGSF,TGTGCCAGCAGTGACGAGGGGCGGGGTTCCTTT
TRBV9,NA,NA,14,TRBJ1-4,CASSVRGGGEKLFF,TGTGCCAGCAGCGTAAGAGGCGGCGGTGAAAAACTGTTTTTT
TRBV4-3,NA,NA,14,TRBJ1-2,CASRPNLDSYGYTF,TGCGCCAGCAGGCCCAACCTAGACAGCTATGGCTACACCTTC
TRBV4-1,NA,NA,14,TRBJ2-5,CASSQVGSEETQYF,TGCGCCAGCAGCCAAGTAGGTAGCGAAGAGACCCAGTACTTC
TRBV6-1,TRBD2,NA,17,TRBJ2-1,CASSELAGGPTNNEQFF,TGTGCCAGCAGTGAACTAGCGGGGGGGCCCACCAACAATGAGCAGTTCTTC
TRBV19,NA,NA,13,TRBJ1-5,CASQGSPNQPQHF,TGTGCCAGCCAAGGGAGCCCGAATCAGCCCCAGCATTTT
TRBV5-6,NA,NA,12,TRBJ1-5,CASSLGEQPQHF,TGTGCCAGCAGCTTGGGAGAGCAGCCCCAGCATTTT
TRBV6-6,NA,NA,16,TRBJ1-2,CASQPQGRLLNYGYTF,TGTGCCAGTCAGCCCCAGGGGCGGCTCCTTAACTATGGCTACACCTTC
TRBV7-9,NA,NA,12,TRBJ2-5,CASSLLQSTQYF,TGTGCCAGCAGCTTATTACAGTCAACCCAGTACTTC
TRBV5-1,TRBD2,once,15,TRBJ2-7,CASSQISGGSLEQYF,TGCGCCAGCAGCCAGATCAGCGGGGGTTCTCTCGAGCAGTACTTC
TRBV9,TRBD2,NA,21,TRBJ2-2,CASSTHTGLAGLRGYTGELFF,TGTGCCAGCAGCACCCACACGGGACTAGCGGGCCTAAGGGGTTACACCGGGGAGCTGTTTTTT
TRBV19,NA,NA,19,TRBJ1-3,CASSIASHREGFSGNTIYF,TGTGCCAGTAGTATAGCTTCCCACAGGGAGGGCTTTTCTGGAAACACCATATATTTT
TRBV11-2,NA,once,13,TRBJ1-4,CASSLYPDEKLFF,TGTGCCAGCAGCTTATATCCAGATGAAAAACTGTTTTTT
TRBV2,NA,NA,14,TRBJ1-2,CASSEAAGIYGYTF,TGTGCCAGCAGTGAAGCCGCAGGGATCTATGGCTACACCTTC
TRBV7-2,TRBD1,NA,16,TRBJ1-4,CASSLIIGQGGEKLFF,TGTGCCAGCAGCTTAATCATCGGACAGGGGGGGGAAAAACTGTTTTTT
TRBV6-5,NA,few,13,TRBJ1-5,CASSYQGNQPQHF,TGTGCCAGCAGTTACCAGGGCAATCAGCCCCAGCATTTT
TRBV7-2,TRBD2,NA,15,TRBJ2-5,CASSSPGLARETQYF,TGTGCCAGCAGCTCACCCGGACTAGCGCGGGAGACCCAGTACTTC
TRBV5-5,TRBD1,once,15,TRBJ2-1,CASSPDRGGFNEQFF,TGTGCCAGCAGCCCGGACAGGGGAGGGTTCAATGAGCAGTTCTTC
TRBV7-9,NA,NA,15,TRBJ2-7,CSSSWGNRSSYEQYF,TGTTCCAGCAGTTGGGGAAACAGGAGCTCCTACGAGCAGTACTTC
TRBV10-3,NA,NA,14,TRBJ2-3,CATREGASTDTQYF,TGTGCCACCAGGGAGGGGGCCAGCACAGATACGCAGTATTTT
TRBV6-5,NA,NA,13,TRBJ1-1,CASNREGNTEAFF,TGTGCCAGCAACAGGGAAGGAAACACTGAAGCTTTCTTT
TRBV2,NA,NA,13,TRBJ1-2,CASALSGGLGYTF,TGTGCCAGCGCCCTTTCCGGGGGGCTAGGCTACACCTTC
TRBV11-3,NA,once,14,TRBJ2-3,CASSPREGTDTQYF,TGTGCCAGCAGCCCAAGGGAGGGCACAGATACGCAGTATTTT
TRBV10-3,NA,NA,13,TRBJ2-3,CAISRETSDTQYF,TGTGCCATCAGCCGGGAGACATCAGATACGCAGTATTTT
TRBV5-3,NA,NA,16,TRBJ1-5,CARSLSGRERGQPQHF,TGTGCCAGAAGCTTGTCAGGGAGAGAGCGGGGGCAGCCCCAGCATTTT
TRBV19,TRBD1,NA,14,TRBJ2-1,CASSTGQVYNEQFF,TGTGCCAGTAGTACGGGACAGGTCTACAATGAGCAGTTCTTC
TRBV6-5,TRBD1,NA,15,TRBJ2-1,CASRAGTGEWNEQFF,TGTGCCAGCAGAGCCGGGACAGGTGAATGGAATGAGCAGTTCTTC
TRBV5-5,NA,NA,13,TRBJ2-7,CASSFGSSYEQYF,TGTGCCAGCAGCTTTGGCAGTTCCTACGAGCAGTACTTC
TRBV9,NA,once,14,TRBJ1-6,CASSVGDGVSPLHF,TGTGCCAGCAGCGTAGGTGACGGAGTCTCACCCCTCCACTTT
TRBV4-2,TRBD2,NA,16,TRBJ2-7,CASSQDTTSGGYEQYF,TGTGCCAGCAGCCAAGATACGACTAGCGGGGGCTACGAGCAGTACTTC
TRBV14,NA,NA,16,TRBJ2-2,CASSQLRGANTGELFF,TGTGCCAGCAGCCAATTACGGGGAGCGAACACCGGGGAGCTGTTTTTT
TRBV4-1,TRBD1,NA,14,TRBJ2-1,CASSQGTGTDEQFF,TGCGCCAGCAGCCAAGGAACAGGGACAGATGAGCAGTTCTTC
TRBV4-1,TRBD1,NA,16,TRBJ2-7,CASSQDPYGQAYEQYF,TGCGCCAGCAGCCAAGATCCCTACGGACAGGCCTACGAGCAGTACTTC
TRBV5-1,TRBD1,NA,15,TRBJ1-3,CASSLQGATGNTIYF,TGCGCCAGCAGCTTGCAGGGGGCTACTGGAAACACCATATATTTT
TRBV7-2,NA,NA,12,TRBJ1-1,CASSLLGSRAFF,TGTGCCAGCAGCTTACTAGGTTCGAGAGCTTTCTTT
TRBV29-1,NA,NA,13,TRBJ2-3,CSVVSDMTDTQYF,TGCAGCGTTGTAAGTGACATGACAGATACGCAGTATTTT